This T cell receptor beta chain derives from a study of cytomegalovirus exposure and HLA in healthy donors. The overall study: Among around 200 million T cells, an earlier analysis found 117 million unique TCR beta sequences.

Both 60 Vbeta primers and 13 Jbeta primers went into the PCR. Sequencing used immunoSEQ multiplex PCR; TCRdb keeps in-frame clones, though not all of them. The sample has 120,000 or so clones, about 83% seen once. V gave up 5 bases and J gave up 5 bases; unmatched junction bases: 5. This CDR3 is built from 13 residues. The germline gives CDR1 LNHDA, CDR2 SQIVND (reference sequence). Findings and caveats of the study: Sequencing depth roughly uniform across donors was assumed in presence/absence analyses. V- and J-gene trimming of TCR beta was linked (in a later analysis) to a missense DCLRE1C variant.

As concerns this clone: The antigen is unknown.

This TCR came from a middle-aged woman in good health and CMV-seropositive. This chain links TRBV19 with TRBJ2-5; 7 bases line up with TRBD1. The specimen sequenced was PBMCs. CDR3 protein: CASSDRASETQYF. The CDR3 bases are TGTGCCAGTAGTGACAGGGCGAGCGAGACCCAGTACTTC.